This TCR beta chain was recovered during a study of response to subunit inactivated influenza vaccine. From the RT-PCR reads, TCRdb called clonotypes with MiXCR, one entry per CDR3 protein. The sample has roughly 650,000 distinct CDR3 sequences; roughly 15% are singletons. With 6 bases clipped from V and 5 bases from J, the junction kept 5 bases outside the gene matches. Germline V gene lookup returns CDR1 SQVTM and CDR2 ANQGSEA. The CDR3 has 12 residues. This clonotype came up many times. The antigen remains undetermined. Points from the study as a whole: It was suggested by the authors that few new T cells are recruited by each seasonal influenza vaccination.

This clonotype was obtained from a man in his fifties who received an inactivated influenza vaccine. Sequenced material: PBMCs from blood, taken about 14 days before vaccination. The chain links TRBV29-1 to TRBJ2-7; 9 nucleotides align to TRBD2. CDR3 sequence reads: CSVGGGGHEQYF. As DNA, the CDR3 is TGCAGCGTGGGCGGGGGGGGGCACGAGCAGTACTTC.